The present TCR beta chain was sequenced within a study of T cell changes during pregnancy in multiple sclerosis. Germline lookup yields CDR1 SEHNR and CDR2 FQNEAQ (reference sequence). J gave up 3 bases and V 3 bases, and 7 bases lay outside the gene matches. This CDR3 has 15 residues. Sequenced by immunoSEQ multiplex PCR; TCRdb stores in-frame clones only, minus some. The sample has 45,000 or so clones; approximately 96% are singletons. This chain connects TRBV7-9 to TRBJ2-5, with TRBD1 matching 7 bases. The receptor's source is a female donor with multiple sclerosis, enrolled in a pregnancy study. The sample consisted of peripheral blood, taken in the second trimester of pregnancy. In DNA, the CDR3 is TGTGCCAGCAGCTTCTACGGGACAGAGAAAGAGACCCAGTACTTC. It encodes CASSFYGTEKETQYF.